Sequencing of this T cell receptor (beta chain) was carried out in a study of identical twins (dated by TCRdb to 2016 to 2017). Broadly, across the study: To test whether fetal clonotypes persist, this study deep-sequenced TCR alpha and beta repertoires from monozygotic twins, from unrelated adults of various ages, and from cord blood. Replicate twin experiments were performed at different times using different library preparation protocols to rule out contamination.

The germline V gene encodes CDR1 DFQATT and CDR2 SNEGSKA (reference sequence). V is shortened by 5 bases, J by 6 bases, and the region joining them spans 15 bases. The CDR3 sequence holds 13 residues, the cysteine and phenylalanine included. The sequence is cut down to CDR3 DNA, 39 bases in frame from base 1. This clonotype has at least ten counts. Which antigen it targets is not known. No quality values exist for individual bases; no much larger clone is one base distant. Library preparation used 5' RACE. TCRdb lists the instrument as Illumina HiSeq 2000. Template switching introduced a universal primer binding site; the final cDNA contained a unique molecular identifier, enabling accurate counting of TCR cDNA molecules. Specific primers in the conserved constant-segment region were used to synthesize first-strand cDNA for TCR alpha and beta chains. Each cDNA library was double barcoded, with a SMART-Mk sample barcode plus Illumina barcodes, to control for contamination. Two successive PCR steps introduced TruSeq adapter sequences along with Illumina sample barcodes. The TCR alpha and beta cDNA libraries were sequenced on the Illumina HiSeq platform using custom primers. Concerning the study's data processing: MiGEC processed the raw reads to extract unique molecular identifiers, while MiXCR was used to determine the CDR3 positions. Recombination models were inferred per individual with the repgenHMM and IGoR tools using an EM algorithm. Shared clonotype analysis was performed with the tcR package in R, normalizing sharing by the product of cloneset sizes. To study raw recombination free of thymic and clonal selection effects, out-of-frame nonproductive sequences were analyzed. The public reads were reanalyzed by TCRdb: fastp trimming at Q25, MiXCR alignment, in-frame beta chains only. For every CDR3 protein sequence, its rows merge into one entry that carries the most common genes and DNA. The V and J calls here are based on TCRdb, not the publication. This sample holds approximately 890,000 distinct CDR3 sequences; around an eighth were observed only once. Of the sample, roughly 1.5% is held by the ten largest clones.

Here is what the overall study found, with its caveats: Excess twin sharing in beta out-of-frame sequences was weaker because fewer shared sequences lowered the signal-to-noise ratio. Compared with coincidental sharing between unrelated individuals, out-of-frame TCR alpha sequences shared between twins showed an excess of sequences with low generation probability. Out-of-frame TCR alpha sharing in monozygotic twins was systematically underestimated by recombination models, whereas sharing between unrelated individuals was in agreement with the recombination models. Invariant T cells such as MAIT and iNKT could partly confound zero-insertion analyses, although diverse VJ usage argued against such confounding for most clonotypes. Abundant cord blood beta clonotypes carried fewer insertions; young adult naive repertoires showed a weaker similar trend, while memory repertoires showed none. Because the same donors could not be followed over many years, conclusions were based on cross-sectional statistical analysis.

Every donor was a healthy Caucasian. Three pairs of female monozygotic twins, all aged roughly 18 to 29 years, were included in the twin cohort. RNA for TCR libraries was isolated from peripheral blood mononuclear cells. A further study also used this sample, focusing on yellow fever vaccine responses in identical twins. As the second publication notes: The T cell response to vaccination in identical twins was reported by the authors to appear partly convergent and partly personalized. Focusing on identical twins, the study followed the T cell clones that responded to the vaccine, and did so with precision.

The rearranged segments are TRBV20-1 and TRBJ2-3, with TRBD2 as a weak D call on 5 bases. The clonotype comes from a woman aged 18-29 years in good health. Sequencing was carried out using PBMCs. The nucleotide sequence is given as TGCAGTGCTGTGTACCCGACGGGGGATACGCAGTATTTT. Its protein reads: CSAVYPTGDTQYF.